These T cell receptor beta chains were read from a single sample in a study of blood T cell repertoires in COVID-19. Produced via immunoSEQ multiplex PCR; TCRdb's table is partial and in-frame only. This table holds about 400,000 clones, over 75% found once. Sequences were obtained from PBMCs or T cells enriched from blood (not recorded which). Source of these receptors: a woman in her 30s with acute COVID-19. The CDR3 runs from the conserved cysteine through the conserved F or W. The D gene is left open where the match is weak. Clone size is stated in some rows and not others, as once, few, many or a class when expanded.

d_call	v_call	clone_size	j_call	cdr3_aa	cdr3_nt
NA	TRBV7-2	NA	TRBJ2-3	CASSQTGGPTDTQYF	TGTGCCAGCAGCCAGACGGGGGGCCCCACAGATACGCAGTATTTT
NA	TRBV9	NA	TRBJ2-5	CASSAPLDSAQETQYF	TGTGCCAGCAGCGCGCCCTTGGACAGCGCCCAAGAGACCCAGTACTTC
NA	TRBV5-1	NA	TRBJ2-1	CASSLEARGPVSEQFF	TGCGCCAGCAGCTTGGAGGCGCGGGGGCCTGTAAGTGAGCAGTTCTTC
NA	TRBV25-1	NA	TRBJ1-4	CASSEYWGDEEKLFF	TGTGCCAGCAGTGAATATTGGGGGGACGAAGAAAAACTGTTTTTT
NA	TRBV13	NA	TRBJ1-3	CASSLGARGGNTIYF	TGTGCCAGCAGCTTGGGGGCCAGGGGTGGAAACACCATATATTTT
NA	TRBV6-2/TRBV6-3	NA	TRBJ2-2	CASSYLSGLFF	TGTGCCAGCAGTTACCTCAGTGGGCTGTTTTTT
TRBD1	TRBV9	NA	TRBJ1-1	CASSTEGTGSAEAFF	TGTGCCAGCAGCACAGAGGGGACAGGGAGCGCTGAAGCTTTCTTT
NA	TRBV14	NA	TRBJ2-1	CASSQERGGSRNEQFF	TGTGCCAGCAGCCAAGAGAGAGGGGGAAGTCGCAATGAGCAGTTCTTC
TRBD2	TRBV7-2	NA	TRBJ2-2	CASSLVPAGGPGELFF	TGTGCCAGCAGCTTAGTGCCAGCGGGGGGGCCCGGGGAGCTGTTTTTT
TRBD2	TRBV27	NA	TRBJ2-3	CASSLIYLAGAWDTQYF	TGTGCCAGCAGTTTAATTTACCTAGCGGGGGCCTGGGATACGCAGTATTTT
NA	TRBV30	NA	TRBJ1-1	CAWSRWGSGGLEAFF	TGTGCCTGGAGTAGGTGGGGCTCGGGGGGCCTTGAAGCTTTCTTT
NA	TRBV30	NA	TRBJ1-6	CAWRIGGDSPLHF	TGTGCCTGGAGAATAGGGGGGGATTCACCCCTCCACTTT
TRBD1	TRBV4-2	NA	TRBJ1-6	CASSTGGNSPLHF	TGTGCCAGCAGTACAGGGGGTAATTCACCCCTCCACTTT
NA	TRBV3-1/TRBV3-2	NA	TRBJ1-5	CASRSGAVGQPQHF	TGTGCCAGCAGAAGTGGGGCAGTGGGTCAGCCCCAGCATTTT
NA	TRBV7-9	NA	TRBJ1-2	CASSPFETGLRGYTF	TGTGCCAGCAGCCCATTCGAAACAGGGCTCAGGGGCTACACCTTC
TRBD2	TRBV29-1	NA	TRBJ2-7	CSVDRLAVNEQYF	TGCAGCGTTGATCGGCTAGCGGTCAACGAGCAGTACTTC
NA	TRBV6-1	NA	TRBJ1-1	CASSEAAAGAYTEAFF	TGTGCCAGCAGTGAAGCTGCGGCAGGGGCGTACACTGAAGCTTTCTTT
NA	TRBV2	NA	TRBJ2-3	CASPSHPSSSTDTQYF	TGTGCCAGCCCCTCTCACCCTAGTTCTAGCACAGATACGCAGTATTTT
NA	TRBV2	NA	TRBJ1-3	CASSVGAVAGNTIYF	TGTGCCAGCAGTGTGGGGGCCGTCGCTGGAAACACCATATATTTT
TRBD1	TRBV19	once	TRBJ1-6	CASKAGGNSPLHF	TGTGCCAGTAAGGCAGGGGGAAATTCACCCCTCCACTTT
NA	TRBV18	NA	TRBJ1-6	CASSPFGQSNSPLHF	TGTGCCAGCTCACCCTTCGGACAGTCCAATTCACCCCTCCACTTT
NA	TRBV2	NA	TRBJ2-1	CASSGPTFNEQFF	TGTGCCAGCAGTGGTCCCACTTTCAATGAGCAGTTCTTC
TRBD1	TRBV9	NA	TRBJ1-1	CASSHGQGLGNTEAFF	TGTGCCAGCAGTCATGGACAGGGGTTGGGGAACACTGAAGCTTTCTTT
TRBD2	TRBV29-1	NA	TRBJ2-1	CSVSKREPYNEQFF	TGCAGCGTTTCTAAGCGGGAACCGTACAATGAGCAGTTCTTC
TRBD1	TRBV19	once	TRBJ2-7	CASSQRQGAHYEQYF	TGTGCCAGTAGTCAAAGACAGGGGGCACATTACGAGCAGTACTTC
TRBD1	TRBV7-3	NA	TRBJ2-1	CASSLRQGNEQFF	TGTGCCAGCAGCTTAAGACAGGGCAATGAGCAGTTCTTC
TRBD1	TRBV7-8	NA	TRBJ1-1	CASSPGTGNFPEAFF	TGTGCCAGCAGCCCCGGGACAGGGAATTTCCCTGAAGCTTTCTTT
TRBD1	TRBV27	once	TRBJ1-1	CASRPGQGALSEAFF	TGTGCCAGCAGGCCCGGACAGGGGGCTCTATCTGAAGCTTTCTTT
NA	TRBV12-3/TRBV12-4	NA	TRBJ1-2	CASNRQGGYTF	TGTGCCAGCAACCGGCAGGGCGGCTACACCTTC
NA	TRBV28	NA	TRBJ1-2	CASSPEIYGYTF	TGTGCCAGCAGCCCCGAGATCTATGGCTACACCTTC
NA	TRBV18	NA	TRBJ2-3	CASSPDRRGTSTDTQYF	TGTGCCAGCTCACCAGACAGGCGGGGGACTAGCACAGATACGCAGTATTTT
TRBD1	TRBV7-3	NA	TRBJ1-2	CASSTRQGTFNYGYTF	TGTGCCAGCAGTACCAGACAGGGGACATTTAACTATGGCTACACCTTC
TRBD1	TRBV9	NA	TRBJ1-1	CASSTSWGQGAEAFF	TGTGCCAGCAGCACCTCGTGGGGACAGGGGGCTGAAGCTTTCTTT
TRBD1	TRBV6-4	NA	TRBJ1-1	CASRPDREFTEAFF	TGTGCCAGCAGGCCCGACAGGGAATTTACTGAAGCTTTCTTT
NA	TRBV6-5	NA	TRBJ2-5	CASRVLAKETQYF	TGTGCCAGCAGGGTATTAGCAAAAGAGACCCAGTACTTC
TRBD1	TRBV7-6	NA	TRBJ2-2	CASSPWTGTTGELFF	TGTGCCAGCAGCCCCTGGACAGGAACCACCGGGGAGCTGTTTTTT
TRBD1	TRBV5-1	NA	TRBJ1-1	CASSFGTGGAKNTEAFF	TGCGCCAGCAGCTTCGGGACAGGGGGCGCGAAGAACACTGAAGCTTTCTTT
TRBD1	TRBV13	NA	TRBJ1-1	CASSSGIRTGGRGTEAFF	TGTGCCAGCAGCTCCGGAATTAGGACAGGGGGTAGGGGCACTGAAGCTTTCTTT
NA	TRBV9	NA	TRBJ1-2	CASSVGTPRYYGYTF	TGTGCCAGCAGCGTAGGGACACCAAGATACTATGGCTACACCTTC
TRBD1	TRBV12-5	once	TRBJ2-2	CASGLMGQPTGELFF	TGTGCTAGTGGTTTGATGGGACAGCCCACCGGGGAGCTGTTTTTT
TRBD1	TRBV27	few	TRBJ1-6	CASRLGQGLSPLHF	TGTGCCAGCAGACTGGGACAGGGTCTGTCACCCCTCCACTTT
TRBD1	TRBV4-3	NA	TRBJ2-7	CASSQVLGQGGYEQYF	TGCGCCAGCAGCCAAGTTCTGGGACAGGGAGGTTACGAGCAGTACTTC
NA	TRBV30	NA	TRBJ1-5	CACRATGQPQHF	TGTGCCTGCCGGGCCACAGGCCAGCCCCAGCATTTT
NA	TRBV19	NA	TRBJ1-2	CASTLTDRTNYGYTF	TGTGCCAGTACTCTAACGGACAGAACTAACTATGGCTACACCTTC
NA	TRBV6-5	NA	TRBJ1-1	CASLRAMNTEAFF	TGTGCCAGCCTCAGGGCTATGAACACTGAAGCTTTCTTT
TRBD2	TRBV4-1	NA	TRBJ2-5	CASSQVTGTSGQETQYF	TGCGCCAGCAGCCAGGTAACGGGGACTAGCGGCCAAGAGACCCAGTACTTC
NA	TRBV24-1	NA	TRBJ2-7	CATSDSQGGSYEQYF	TGTGCCACCAGTGATAGCCAGGGAGGCTCCTACGAGCAGTACTTC
TRBD1	TRBV7-8	NA	TRBJ1-2	CASSPTGQASYGYTF	TGTGCCAGCAGCCCGACGGGACAGGCTTCCTATGGCTACACCTTC
NA	TRBV5-1	NA	TRBJ1-4	CASSFSQGDEKLFF	TGCGCCAGCAGCTTTTCGCAGGGTGATGAAAAACTGTTTTTT
TRBD2	TRBV19	few	TRBJ2-2	CASTTGGFTGELFF	TGTGCCAGTACCACGGGGGGGTTCACCGGGGAGCTGTTTTTT